This T cell receptor beta chain originates from a study of blood T cell repertoires in COVID-19 (dated by TCRdb to about 2020). A note on the overall study: Samples from collaborators originated in the United States, Italy and Spain and spanned both the acute and convalescent phases of COVID-19. The material from the prospective study consisted of cDNA or gDNA derived from T cells, B-cell-depleted T cells, or PBMCs. Subjects who had been exposed to COVID-19, were actively infected with it, or had recovered from it provided the deeply sampled blood TCRbeta repertoires that made up the dataset. The repertoires were made available in a free public database intended to serve as a resource for research on the immune response to SARS-CoV-2. The samples were drawn from two sources: the first 160 participants of the ongoing ImmuneRACE study, and 1,000 to 1,500 subjects contributed by 6 global collaborators. The sample metadata nearly always contained a de-identified subject ID, COVID-19 status, age in years and sex. HLA class I and class II types, where available, came from metadata supplied by the sample provider rather than from assay-based typing.

The CDR3 runs 17 amino acids, cysteine and phenylalanine included. Only CDR3 DNA remains: 51 bases, in frame from the first base. V is shortened by 0 bases, J by 5 bases, and the region joining them spans 17 bases. The germline V gene yields KGHSH for CDR1 and LQKENI for CDR2. General findings and caveats noted by the study authors: How much clinical and demographic metadata was included differed by source and by participant, and the metadata was provided uncurated.

TCRbeta CDR3 regions were amplified from genomic DNA by means of the immunoSEQ Assay, a bias-controlled multiplex PCR. The study's own analysis went as follows. The number of nucleated cells in each sample was estimated by amplification of reference gene primers within the assay. To quantify the absolute abundance of each unique TCRbeta CDR3 rearrangement, sequence reads were collapsed and filtered. For each sample, productive Simpson clonality was calculated by taking the square root of Simpson's diversity index across productive rearrangements. TCRdb mirrors the immuneACCESS table, restricted to in-frame sequences. Some clones are absent from its copies; in checked studies, under half trace to an unresolved V gene, and the reason for the others is unknown. That table supplies the V and J calls and clone size; D and trimming were determined from the DNA. A total of 250,000 to 300,000 clones appear in this sample, around 87% of them only once. The top ten hold 2.2% of the sample.

A second Seattle source provided samples from volunteer blood donors who had recovered from COVID-19. Whole blood was collected in K2EDTA tubes by collaborating institutions according to the institutions' own protocols. For TCRbeta analysis, collaborators shipped samples as frozen whole blood, isolated PBMCs, or DNA extracted from either of those sample types. Remarks on this clone: Its antigen target is currently unknown. Nothing much larger sits one base from this clone, and base qualities are not available.

The receptor was isolated from a woman aged 45-65 years who had recovered from COVID-19. This chain is built from TRBV18 and TRBJ2-1, with a weak D call of TRBD2 (7 bases match). Sequenced input: peripheral blood. The DNA is TGTGCCAGCTCACCACCCAGGGGCGGGAGAAGGGACAATGAGCAGTTCTTC. This is translated as CASSPPRGGRRDNEQFF. Joined to the reference TRBV18 and TRBJ2-1 proteins, this CDR3 gives the full variable domain: NAGVMQNPRHLVRRRGQEARLRCSPMKGHSHVYWYRQLPEEGLKFMVYLQKENIIDESGMPKERFSAEFPKEGPSILRIQQVVRGDSAAYFCASSPPRGGRRDNEQFFGPGTRLTVL.